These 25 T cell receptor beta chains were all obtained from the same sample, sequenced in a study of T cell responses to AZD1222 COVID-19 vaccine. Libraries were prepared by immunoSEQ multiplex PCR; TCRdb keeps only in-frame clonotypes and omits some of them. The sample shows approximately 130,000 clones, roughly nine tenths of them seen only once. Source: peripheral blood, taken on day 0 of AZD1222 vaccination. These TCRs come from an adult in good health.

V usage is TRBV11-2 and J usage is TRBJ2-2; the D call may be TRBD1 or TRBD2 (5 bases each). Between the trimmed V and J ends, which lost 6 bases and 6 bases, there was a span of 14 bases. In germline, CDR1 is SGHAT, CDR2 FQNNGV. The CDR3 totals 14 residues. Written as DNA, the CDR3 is TGTGCCAGCAGGTTCACCGGGGCGCCCGGGGAGCTGTTTTTT. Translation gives CASRFTGAPGELFF. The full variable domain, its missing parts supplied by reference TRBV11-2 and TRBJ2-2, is EAGVAQSPRYKIIEKRQSVAFWCNPISGHATLYWYQQILGQGPKLLIQFQNNGVVDDSQLPKDRFSAERLKGVDSTLKIQPAKLEDSAVYLCASRFTGAPGELFFGEGSRLTVL.

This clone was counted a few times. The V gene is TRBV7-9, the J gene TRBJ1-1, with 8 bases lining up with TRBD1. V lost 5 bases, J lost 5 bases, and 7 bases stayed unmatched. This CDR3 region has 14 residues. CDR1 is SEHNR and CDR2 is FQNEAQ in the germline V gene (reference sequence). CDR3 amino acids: CASSVSRGQTEAFF. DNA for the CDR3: TGTGCCAGCAGCGTCAGCAGGGGGCAAACTGAAGCTTTCTTT.

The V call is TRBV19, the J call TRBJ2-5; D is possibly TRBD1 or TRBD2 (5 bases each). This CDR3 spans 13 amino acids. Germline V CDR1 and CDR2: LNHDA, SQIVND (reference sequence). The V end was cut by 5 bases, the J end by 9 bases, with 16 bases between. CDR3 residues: CASSQIRDAPQYF. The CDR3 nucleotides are TGTGCCAGTAGTCAAATCCGGGACGCACCCCAGTACTTC.

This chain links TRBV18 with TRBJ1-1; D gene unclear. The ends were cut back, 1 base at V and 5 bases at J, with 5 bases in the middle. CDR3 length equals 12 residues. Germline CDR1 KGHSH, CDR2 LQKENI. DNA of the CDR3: TGTGCCAGCTCACCACGGAGGACTGAAGCTTTCTTT. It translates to CASSPRRTEAFF. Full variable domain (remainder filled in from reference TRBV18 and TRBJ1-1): NAGVMQNPRHLVRRRGQEARLRCSPMKGHSHVYWYRQLPEEGLKFMVYLQKENIIDESGMPKERFSAEFPKEGPSILRIQQVVRGDSAAYFCASSPRRTEAFFGQGTRLTVV.

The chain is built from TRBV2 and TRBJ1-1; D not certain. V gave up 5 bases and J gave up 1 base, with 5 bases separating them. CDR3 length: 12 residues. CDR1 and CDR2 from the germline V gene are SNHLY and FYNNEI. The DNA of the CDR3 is TGTGCCAGCAGTATGGGGAACACTGAAGCTTTCTTT. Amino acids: CASSMGNTEAFF.

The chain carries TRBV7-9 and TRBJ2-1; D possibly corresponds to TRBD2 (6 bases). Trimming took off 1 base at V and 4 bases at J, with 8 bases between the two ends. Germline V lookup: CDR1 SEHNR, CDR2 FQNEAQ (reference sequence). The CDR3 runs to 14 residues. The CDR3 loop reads CASSLEDYYNEQFF. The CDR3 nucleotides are TGTGCCAGCAGCTTAGAGGACTATTACAATGAGCAGTTCTTC.

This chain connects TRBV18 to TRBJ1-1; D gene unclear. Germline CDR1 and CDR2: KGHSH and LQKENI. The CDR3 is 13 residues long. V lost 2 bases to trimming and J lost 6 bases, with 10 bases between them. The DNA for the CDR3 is TGTGCCAGCTCACCAGGAGGTCCAGCTGAAGCTTTCTTT. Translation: CASSPGGPAEAFF.

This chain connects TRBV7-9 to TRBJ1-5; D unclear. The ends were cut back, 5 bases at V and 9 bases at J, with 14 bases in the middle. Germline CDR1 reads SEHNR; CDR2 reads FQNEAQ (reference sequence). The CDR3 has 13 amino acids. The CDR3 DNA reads TGTGCCAGCAGCCCTGACGGACTCGGGCCCCAGCATTTT. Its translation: CASSPDGLGPQHF.

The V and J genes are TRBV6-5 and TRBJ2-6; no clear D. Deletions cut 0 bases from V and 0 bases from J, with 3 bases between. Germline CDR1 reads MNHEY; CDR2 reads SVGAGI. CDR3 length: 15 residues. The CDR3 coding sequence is TGTGCCAGCAGTTACTCCTACTCTGGGGCCAACGTCCTGACTTTC. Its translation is CASSYSYSGANVLTF.

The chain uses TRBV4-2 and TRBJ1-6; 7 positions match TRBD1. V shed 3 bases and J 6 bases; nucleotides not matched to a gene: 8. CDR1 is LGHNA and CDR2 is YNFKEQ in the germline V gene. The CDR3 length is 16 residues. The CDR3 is CASSQSPGQLNSPLHF. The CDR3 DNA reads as TGTGCCAGCAGCCAGTCGCCGGGACAGCTTAATTCACCCCTCCACTTT.

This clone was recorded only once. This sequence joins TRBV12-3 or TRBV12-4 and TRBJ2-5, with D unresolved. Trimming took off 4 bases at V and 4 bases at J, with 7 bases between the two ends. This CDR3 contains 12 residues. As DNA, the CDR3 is TGTGCCAGCAGTTCGAGAAGAGAGACCCAGTACTTC. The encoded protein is CASSSRRETQYF.

The CDR3 reads CASSQDKGTYEQYF. CDR3 coding DNA: TGTGCCAGCAGCCAAGATAAGGGGACCTACGAGCAGTACTTC. The chain uses TRBV4-2 and TRBJ2-7; a weak D match, TRBD1 (5 bases). V gave up 0 bases and J gave up 2 bases, with 8 bases separating them. The CDR3 runs to 14 residues. Germline loops: CDR1 LGHNA, CDR2 YNFKEQ.

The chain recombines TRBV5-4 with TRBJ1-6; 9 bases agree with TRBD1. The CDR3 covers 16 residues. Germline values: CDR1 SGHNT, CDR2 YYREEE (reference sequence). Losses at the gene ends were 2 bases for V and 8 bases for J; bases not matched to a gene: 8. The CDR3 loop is CASSLNKGQGHSPLHF. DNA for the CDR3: TGTGCCAGCAGCTTAAATAAGGGACAGGGCCATTCACCCCTCCACTTT.

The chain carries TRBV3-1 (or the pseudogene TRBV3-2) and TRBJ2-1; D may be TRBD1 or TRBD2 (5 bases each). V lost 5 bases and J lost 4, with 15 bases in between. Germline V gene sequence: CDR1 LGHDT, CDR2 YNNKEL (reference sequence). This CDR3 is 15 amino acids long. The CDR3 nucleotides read TGTGCCAGCAGCTCGTTTCGGGACCAATACAATGAGCAGTTCTTC. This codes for CASSSFRDQYNEQFF.

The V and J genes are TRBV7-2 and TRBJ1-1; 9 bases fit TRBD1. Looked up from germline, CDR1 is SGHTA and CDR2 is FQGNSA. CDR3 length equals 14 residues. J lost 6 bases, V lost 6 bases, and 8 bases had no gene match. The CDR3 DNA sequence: TGTGCCAGCAGTCCCGACAGGGGGGTTGCTGAAGCTTTCTTT. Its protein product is CASSPDRGVAEAFF.

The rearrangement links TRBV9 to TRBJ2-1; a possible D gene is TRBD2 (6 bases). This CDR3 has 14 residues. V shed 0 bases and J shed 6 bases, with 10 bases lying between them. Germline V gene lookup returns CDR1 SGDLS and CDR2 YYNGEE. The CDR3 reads CASSVEGGVNEQFF. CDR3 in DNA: TGTGCCAGCAGCGTAGAGGGCGGGGTCAATGAGCAGTTCTTC.

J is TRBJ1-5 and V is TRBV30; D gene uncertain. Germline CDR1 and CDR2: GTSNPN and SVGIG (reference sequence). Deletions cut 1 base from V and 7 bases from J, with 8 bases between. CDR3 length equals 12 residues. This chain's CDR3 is CAWSGGGQPQHF. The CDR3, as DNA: TGTGCCTGGAGTGGGGGAGGGCAGCCCCAGCATTTT.

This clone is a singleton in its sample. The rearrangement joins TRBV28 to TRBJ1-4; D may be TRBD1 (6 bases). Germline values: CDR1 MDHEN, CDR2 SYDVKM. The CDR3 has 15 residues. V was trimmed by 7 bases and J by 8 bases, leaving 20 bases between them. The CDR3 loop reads CASKGGSRSMEKLFF. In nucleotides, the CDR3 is TGTGCCAGCAAGGGGGGCAGCCGGTCGATGGAAAAACTGTTTTTT.

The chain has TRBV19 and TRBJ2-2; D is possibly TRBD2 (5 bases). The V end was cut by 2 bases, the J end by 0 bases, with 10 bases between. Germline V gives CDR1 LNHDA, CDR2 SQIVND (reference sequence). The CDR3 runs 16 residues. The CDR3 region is CASSIRLAANTGELFF. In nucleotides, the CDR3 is TGTGCCAGTAGTATACGTCTAGCCGCGAACACCGGGGAGCTGTTTTTT.

Written as DNA, the CDR3 is TGCAGCGGGCTAGCGAACAATGAGCAGTTCTTC. Translating it yields CSGLANNEQFF. V is TRBV20-1 and J is TRBJ2-1, with D perhaps TRBD2 (6 bases). This CDR3 is 11 amino acids long. Germline V lookup: CDR1 DFQATT, CDR2 SNEGSKA (reference sequence).

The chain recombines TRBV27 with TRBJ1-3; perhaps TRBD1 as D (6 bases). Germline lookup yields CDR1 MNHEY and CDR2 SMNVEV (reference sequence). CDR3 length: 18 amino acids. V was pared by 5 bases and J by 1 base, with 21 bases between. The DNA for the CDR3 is TGTGCCAGCAGTCCCAATAAGGGGGGAGGGGGATCTGGAAACACCATATATTTT. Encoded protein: CASSPNKGGGGSGNTIYF.

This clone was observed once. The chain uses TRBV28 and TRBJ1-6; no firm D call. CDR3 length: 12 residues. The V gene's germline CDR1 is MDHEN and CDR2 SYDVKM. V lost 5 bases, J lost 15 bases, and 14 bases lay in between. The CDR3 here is CASSLGDLGLHF. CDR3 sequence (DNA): TGTGCCAGCAGTCTCGGCGATTTAGGCCTCCACTTT.

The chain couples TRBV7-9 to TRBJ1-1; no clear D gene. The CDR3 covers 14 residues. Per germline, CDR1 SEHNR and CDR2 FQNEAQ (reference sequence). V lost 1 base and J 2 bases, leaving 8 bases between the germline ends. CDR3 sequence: CASSLGSPNTEAFF. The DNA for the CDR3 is TGTGCCAGCAGCTTAGGGTCTCCAAACACTGAAGCTTTCTTT.

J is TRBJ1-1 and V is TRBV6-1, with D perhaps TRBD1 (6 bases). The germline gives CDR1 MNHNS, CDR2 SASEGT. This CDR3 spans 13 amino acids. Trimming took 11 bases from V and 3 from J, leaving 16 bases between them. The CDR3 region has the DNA TGTGCCGGCGCGGACAGCGAGTACACTGAAGCTTTCTTT. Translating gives CAGADSEYTEAFF.

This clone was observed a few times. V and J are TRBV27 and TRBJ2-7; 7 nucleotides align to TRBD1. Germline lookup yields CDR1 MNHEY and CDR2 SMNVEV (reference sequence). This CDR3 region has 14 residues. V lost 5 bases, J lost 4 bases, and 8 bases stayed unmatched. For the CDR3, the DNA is TGTGCCAGCAGTCTAGTGGGACAGCCTTACGAGCAGTACTTC. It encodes CASSLVGQPYEQYF.